Listed here are 5 T cell receptor beta chains from one sample, sequenced in a study of CD8 T cells in Susac syndrome. Reverse transcription used roughly 0.45 to 1 ug RNA and random hexamers. TCRdb reprocessed the immunoSEQ multiplex PCR reads via MiXCR and lists one record per CDR3 protein. This table holds approximately 200,000 distinct CDR3 sequences, 95% found once. The material sequenced was CD4+ T cells from PBMCs. The receptors come from a human donor with multiple sclerosis.

V is TRBV20-1 and J is TRBJ2-3; D is perhaps TRBD2 (7 bases). Germline-derived CDR1 and CDR2 are DFQATT and SNEGSKA (reference sequence). The CDR3 totals 12 residues. This chain's CDR3 is CTSGRGTDTQYF. As DNA, the CDR3 is TGCACCTCTGGGAGGGGGACAGATACGCAGTATTTT.

This clonotype was seen a single time. The rearrangement joins TRBV18 to TRBJ1-2; D is perhaps TRBD1 (6 bases). The CDR3 extends over 17 amino acids. Per germline, CDR1 KGHSH and CDR2 LQKENI. Trimming stripped 2 bases from V and 4 bases from J, with 20 bases between. The CDR3: CASSPLGGRTDIYGYTF. For the CDR3, the DNA is TGTGCCAGCTCACCATTGGGGGGGCGAACCGATATCTATGGCTACACCTTC.

The chain employs TRBV5-6 and TRBJ2-5; TRBD2 might be the D (5 bases). Germline-derived CDR1 and CDR2 are SGHDT and YYEEEE. The CDR3 is 14 amino acids. Deletions cut 4 bases from V and 4 bases from J, with 14 bases between. In DNA, the CDR3 is TGTGCCAGCAGCCCCACTAGTATGGGAGAGACCCAGTACTTC. Translation gives CASSPTSMGETQYF.

This chain links TRBV20-1 with TRBJ2-1; D is undetermined. The germline V gene has CDR1 DFQATT and CDR2 SNEGSKA (reference sequence). With 1 base removed from V and 0 bases from J, the gap between germline ends came to 10 bases. The CDR3 sequence is 15 residues long. CDR3 protein: CSARGLVSSYNEQFF. DNA of the CDR3: TGCAGTGCTAGAGGTTTAGTGAGCTCCTACAATGAGCAGTTCTTC.

This clonotype was seen a single time. The V and J genes are TRBV5-7 and TRBJ2-5; 7 bases align to TRBD1. TRBV5-7 falls under the ORF class, with uncertain function. Losses at the gene ends were 4 bases for V and 3 bases for J; bases not matched to a gene: 6. This CDR3 is 14 amino acids long. CDR3 DNA: TGTGCCAGCAGCGCGACAGGGAGAAAAGAGACCCAGTACTTC. It specifies CASSATGRKETQYF.